This T cell receptor (beta chain) was captured by sequencing in a study of blood T cell repertoires in COVID-19. Study-wide background: The study drew acute and convalescent COVID-19 samples from the United States, Italy and Spain.

Source study methods: Estimation of nucleated cell counts was performed using reference gene primer amplification. Only in-frame clones appear in the TCRdb table, and some are missing; sequencing was by immunoSEQ multiplex PCR. V, J and clone size derive from that table, while D and trimming were established from the DNA sequence. The profile shows about 170,000 clones, more than 70% of them singletons. The CDR3 extends over 13 amino acids. Germline assignment: CDR1 SGHTA and CDR2 FQGNSA. V was clipped by 5 bases and J by 1 base, with 8 bases between them. The rearrangement links TRBV7-2 to TRBJ2-5; possibly TRBD2 for D (6 bases). The sample taken for sequencing was peripheral blood. This sequence was found in a man younger than 30 with active or convalescent COVID-19. CDR3 amino acids: CASSPSVQETQYF. The CDR3, as DNA: TGTGCCAGCAGCCCTAGCGTCCAAGAGACCCAGTACTTC.